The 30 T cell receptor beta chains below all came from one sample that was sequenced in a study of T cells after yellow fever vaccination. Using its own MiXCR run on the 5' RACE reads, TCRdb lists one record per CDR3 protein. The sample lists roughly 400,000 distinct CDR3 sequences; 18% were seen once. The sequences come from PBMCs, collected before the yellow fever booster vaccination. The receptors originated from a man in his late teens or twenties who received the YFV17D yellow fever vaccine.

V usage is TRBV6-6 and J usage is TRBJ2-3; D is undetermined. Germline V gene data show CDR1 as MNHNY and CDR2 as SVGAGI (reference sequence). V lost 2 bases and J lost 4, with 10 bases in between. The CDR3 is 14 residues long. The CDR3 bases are TGTGCCAGCAGTTACGCGCTTGCTGCAGATACGCAGTATTTT. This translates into CASSYALAADTQYF.

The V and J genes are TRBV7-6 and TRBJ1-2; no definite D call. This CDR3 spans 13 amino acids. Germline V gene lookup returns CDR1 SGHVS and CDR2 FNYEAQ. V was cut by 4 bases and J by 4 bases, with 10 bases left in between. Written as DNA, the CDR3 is TGTGCCAGCAGCTCAAACCCGACCTATGGCTACACCTTC. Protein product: CASSSNPTYGYTF.

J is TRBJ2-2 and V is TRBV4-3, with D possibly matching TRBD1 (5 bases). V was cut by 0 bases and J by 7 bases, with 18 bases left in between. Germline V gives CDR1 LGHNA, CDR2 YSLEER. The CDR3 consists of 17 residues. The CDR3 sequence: CASSQDEVGDGDGELFF. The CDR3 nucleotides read TGCGCCAGCAGCCAAGATGAAGTAGGGGATGGCGACGGGGAGCTGTTTTTT.

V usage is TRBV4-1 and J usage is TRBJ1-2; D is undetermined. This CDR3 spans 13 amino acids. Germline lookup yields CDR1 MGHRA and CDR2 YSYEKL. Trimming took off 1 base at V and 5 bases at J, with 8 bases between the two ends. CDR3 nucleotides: TGCGCCAGCAGCCAAGTGGCCACGTATGGCTACACCTTC. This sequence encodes CASSQVATYGYTF.

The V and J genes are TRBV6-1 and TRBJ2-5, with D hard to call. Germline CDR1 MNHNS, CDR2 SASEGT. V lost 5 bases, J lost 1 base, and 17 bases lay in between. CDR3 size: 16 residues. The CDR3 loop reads CASSSSQIPGQETQYF. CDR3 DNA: TGTGCCAGCAGTTCTTCCCAGATCCCCGGCCAAGAGACCCAGTACTTC.

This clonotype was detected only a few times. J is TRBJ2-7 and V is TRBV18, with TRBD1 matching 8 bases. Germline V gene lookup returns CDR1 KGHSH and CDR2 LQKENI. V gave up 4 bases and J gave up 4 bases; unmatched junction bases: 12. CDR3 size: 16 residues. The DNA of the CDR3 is TGTGCCAGCTCACTCTTCGGACAGGGCACCTCATACGAGCAGTACTTC. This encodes CASSLFGQGTSYEQYF. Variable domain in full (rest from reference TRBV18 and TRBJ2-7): NAGVMQNPRHLVRRRGQEARLRCSPMKGHSHVYWYRQLPEEGLKFMVYLQKENIIDESGMPKERFSAEFPKEGPSILRIQQVVRGDSAAYFCASSLFGQGTSYEQYFGPGTRLTVT.

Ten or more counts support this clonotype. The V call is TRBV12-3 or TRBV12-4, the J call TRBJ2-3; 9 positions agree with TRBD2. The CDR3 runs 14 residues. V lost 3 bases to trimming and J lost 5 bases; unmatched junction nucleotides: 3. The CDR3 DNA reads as TGTGCCAGCAGTTTTAATAGCGGGGGAGATACGCAGTATTTT. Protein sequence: CASSFNSGGDTQYF.

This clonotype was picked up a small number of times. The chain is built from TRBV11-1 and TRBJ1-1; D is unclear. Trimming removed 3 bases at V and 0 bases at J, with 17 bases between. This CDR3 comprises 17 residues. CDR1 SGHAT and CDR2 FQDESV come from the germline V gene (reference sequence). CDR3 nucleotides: TGTGCCAGCAGCTTCGTCCGAGGGTTACATATGAACACTGAAGCTTTCTTT. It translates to CASSFVRGLHMNTEAFF.

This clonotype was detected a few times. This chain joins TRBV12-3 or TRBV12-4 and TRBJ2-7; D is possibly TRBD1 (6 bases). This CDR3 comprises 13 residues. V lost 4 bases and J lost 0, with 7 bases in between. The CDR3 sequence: CASSSDSSYEQYF. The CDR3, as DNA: TGTGCCAGCAGTTCGGACAGCTCCTACGAGCAGTACTTC.

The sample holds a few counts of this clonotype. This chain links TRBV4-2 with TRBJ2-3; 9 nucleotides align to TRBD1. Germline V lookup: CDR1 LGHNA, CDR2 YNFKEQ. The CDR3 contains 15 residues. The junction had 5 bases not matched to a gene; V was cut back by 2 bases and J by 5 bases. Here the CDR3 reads CASSQLGTGQDTQYF. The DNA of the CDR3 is TGTGCCAGCAGCCAACTCGGGACAGGGCAAGATACGCAGTATTTT.

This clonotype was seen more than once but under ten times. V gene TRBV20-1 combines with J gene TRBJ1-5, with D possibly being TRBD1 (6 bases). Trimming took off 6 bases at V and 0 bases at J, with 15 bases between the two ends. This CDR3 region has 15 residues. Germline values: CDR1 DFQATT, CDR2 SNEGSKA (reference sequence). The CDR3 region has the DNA TGCAGTGCAGGAACGACAGGATATAGCAATCAGCCCCAGCATTTT. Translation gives CSAGTTGYSNQPQHF.

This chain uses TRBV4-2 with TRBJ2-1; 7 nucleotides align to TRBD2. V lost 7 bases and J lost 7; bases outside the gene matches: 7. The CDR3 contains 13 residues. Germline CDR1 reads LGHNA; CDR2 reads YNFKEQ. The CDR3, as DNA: TGTGCCAGCAACCGGGGCGGGGGTAATGAGCAGTTCTTC. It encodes CASNRGGGNEQFF.

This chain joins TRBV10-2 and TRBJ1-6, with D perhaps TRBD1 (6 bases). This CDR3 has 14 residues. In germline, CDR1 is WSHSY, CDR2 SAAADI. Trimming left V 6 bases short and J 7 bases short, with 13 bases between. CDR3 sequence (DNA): TGCGCCAGCAGATTACAGGGTGAAAATTCACCCCTCCACTTT. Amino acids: CASRLQGENSPLHF.

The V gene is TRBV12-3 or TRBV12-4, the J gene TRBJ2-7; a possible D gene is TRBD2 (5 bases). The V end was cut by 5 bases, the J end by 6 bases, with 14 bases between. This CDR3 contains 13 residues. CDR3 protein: CASSLTPRVEQYF. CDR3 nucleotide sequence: TGTGCCAGCAGTCTCACCCCGAGGGTCGAGCAGTACTTC.

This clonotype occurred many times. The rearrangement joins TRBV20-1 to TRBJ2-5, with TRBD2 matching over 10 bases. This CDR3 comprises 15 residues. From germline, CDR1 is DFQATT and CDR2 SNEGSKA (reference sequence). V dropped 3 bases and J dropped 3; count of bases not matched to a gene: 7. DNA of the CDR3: TGCAGTGCTAGGTTCAGCGGGGGGGCGGAAGAGACCCAGTACTTC. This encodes CSARFSGGAEETQYF.

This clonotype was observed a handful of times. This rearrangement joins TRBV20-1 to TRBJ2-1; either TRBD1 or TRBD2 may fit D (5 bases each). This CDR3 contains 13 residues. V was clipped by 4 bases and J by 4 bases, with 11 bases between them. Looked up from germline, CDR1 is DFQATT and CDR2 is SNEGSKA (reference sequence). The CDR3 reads CSAIRDPYNEQFF. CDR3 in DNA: TGCAGTGCTATTCGGGACCCTTACAATGAGCAGTTCTTC.

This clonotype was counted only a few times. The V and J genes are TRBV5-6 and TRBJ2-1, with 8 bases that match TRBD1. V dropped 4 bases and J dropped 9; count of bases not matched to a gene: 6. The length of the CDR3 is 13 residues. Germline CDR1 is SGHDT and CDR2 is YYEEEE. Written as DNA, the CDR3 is TGTGCCAGCAGCCCGTGGACAGGGTTTGAGCAGTTCTTC. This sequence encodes CASSPWTGFEQFF.

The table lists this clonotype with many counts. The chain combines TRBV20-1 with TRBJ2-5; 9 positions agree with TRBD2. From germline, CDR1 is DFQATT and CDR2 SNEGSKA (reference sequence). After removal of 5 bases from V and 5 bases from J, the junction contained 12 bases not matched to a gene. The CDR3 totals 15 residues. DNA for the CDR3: TGCAGTGCTCAATTGGGCGGGGGGGCCCGGGAGACCCAGTACTTC. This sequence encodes CSAQLGGGARETQYF.

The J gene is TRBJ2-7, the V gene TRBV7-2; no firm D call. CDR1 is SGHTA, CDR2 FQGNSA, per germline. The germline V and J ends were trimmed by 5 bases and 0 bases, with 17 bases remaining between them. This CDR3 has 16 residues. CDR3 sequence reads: CASSKRTVLSSYEQYF. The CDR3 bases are TGTGCCAGCAGCAAAAGGACGGTCCTGAGCTCCTACGAGCAGTACTTC.

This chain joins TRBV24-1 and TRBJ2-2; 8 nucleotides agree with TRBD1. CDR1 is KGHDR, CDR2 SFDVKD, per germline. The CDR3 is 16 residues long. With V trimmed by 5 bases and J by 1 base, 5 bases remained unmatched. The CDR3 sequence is CATSVAGGRNTGELFF. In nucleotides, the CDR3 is TGTGCCACCAGTGTGGCAGGGGGCCGGAACACCGGGGAGCTGTTTTTT.

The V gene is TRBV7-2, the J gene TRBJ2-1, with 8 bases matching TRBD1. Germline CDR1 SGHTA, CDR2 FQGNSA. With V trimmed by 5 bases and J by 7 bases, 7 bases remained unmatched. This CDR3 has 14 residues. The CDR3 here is CASSATGVANEQFF. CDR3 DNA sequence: TGTGCCAGCAGCGCGACAGGGGTAGCAAATGAGCAGTTCTTC. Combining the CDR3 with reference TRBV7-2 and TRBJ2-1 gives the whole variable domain GAGVSQSPSNKVTEKGKDVELRCDPISGHTALYWYRQSLGQGLEFLIYFQGNSAPDKSGLPSDRFSAERTGGSVSTLTIQRTQQEDSAVYLCASSATGVANEQFFGPGTRLTVL.

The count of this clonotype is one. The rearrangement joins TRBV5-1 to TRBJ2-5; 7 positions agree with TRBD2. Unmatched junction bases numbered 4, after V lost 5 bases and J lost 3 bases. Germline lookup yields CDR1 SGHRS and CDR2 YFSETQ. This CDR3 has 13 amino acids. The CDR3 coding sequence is TGCGCCAGCAGGGCTAGCGGAGAAGAGACCCAGTACTTC. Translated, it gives CASRASGEETQYF.

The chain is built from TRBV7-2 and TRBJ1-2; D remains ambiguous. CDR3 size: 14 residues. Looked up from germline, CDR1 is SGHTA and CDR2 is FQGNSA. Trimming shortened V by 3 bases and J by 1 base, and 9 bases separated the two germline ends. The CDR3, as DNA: TGTGCCAGCAGCTTTGGCGGAGGTAACTATGGCTACACCTTC. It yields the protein CASSFGGGNYGYTF.

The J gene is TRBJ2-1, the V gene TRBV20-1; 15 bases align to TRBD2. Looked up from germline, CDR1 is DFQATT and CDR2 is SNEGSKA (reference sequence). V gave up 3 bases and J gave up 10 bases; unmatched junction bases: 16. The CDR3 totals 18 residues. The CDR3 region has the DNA TGCAGTGCTAGGGGCCCACCGGGACTAGCGGGGGGACCTAACGAGCAGTTCTTC. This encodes CSARGPPGLAGGPNEQFF.

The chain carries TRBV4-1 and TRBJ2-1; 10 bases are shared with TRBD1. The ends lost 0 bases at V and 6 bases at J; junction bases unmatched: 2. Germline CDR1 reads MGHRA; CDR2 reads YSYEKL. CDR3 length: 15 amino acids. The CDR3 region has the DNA TGCGCCAGCAGCCAAGAATGGACAGGGGGCAATGAGCAGTTCTTC. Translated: CASSQEWTGGNEQFF.

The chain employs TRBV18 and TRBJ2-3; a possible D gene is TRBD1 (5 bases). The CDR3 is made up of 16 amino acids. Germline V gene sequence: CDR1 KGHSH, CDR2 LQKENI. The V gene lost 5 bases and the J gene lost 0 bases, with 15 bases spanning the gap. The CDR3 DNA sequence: TGTGCCAGCTCAGCCCAGGGTGGGGCTAGCACAGATACGCAGTATTTT. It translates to CASSAQGGASTDTQYF.

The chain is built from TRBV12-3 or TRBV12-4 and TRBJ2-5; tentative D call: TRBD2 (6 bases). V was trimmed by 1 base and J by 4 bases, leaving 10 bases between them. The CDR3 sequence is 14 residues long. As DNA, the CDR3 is TGTGCCAGCAGTTTAGGACTAGGCCGAGAGACCCAGTACTTC. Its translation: CASSLGLGRETQYF.

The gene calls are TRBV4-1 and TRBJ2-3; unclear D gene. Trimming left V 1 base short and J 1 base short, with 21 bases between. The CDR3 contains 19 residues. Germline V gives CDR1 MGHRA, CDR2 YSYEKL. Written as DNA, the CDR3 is TGCGCCAGCAGCCAAGTTGAAGGTGGGCTCTCCCACGGCACAGATACGCAGTATTTT. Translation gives CASSQVEGGLSHGTDTQYF.

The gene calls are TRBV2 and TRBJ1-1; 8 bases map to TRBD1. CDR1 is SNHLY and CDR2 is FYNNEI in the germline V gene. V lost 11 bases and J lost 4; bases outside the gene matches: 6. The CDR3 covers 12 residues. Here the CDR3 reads CAGRQGATEAFF. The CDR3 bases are TGTGCCGGGAGGCAGGGGGCCACTGAAGCTTTCTTT.

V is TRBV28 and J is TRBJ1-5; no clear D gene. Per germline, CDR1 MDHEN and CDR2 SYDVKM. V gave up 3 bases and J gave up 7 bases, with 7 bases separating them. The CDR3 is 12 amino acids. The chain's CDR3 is CASSFGLQPQHF. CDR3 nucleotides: TGTGCCAGCAGTTTTGGGTTGCAGCCCCAGCATTTT.